This entry is about one T cell receptor (beta chain). Its antigen is currently unknown. Some clones are missing from TCRdb's copy, which holds only in-frame ones; the method was immunoSEQ multiplex PCR. This table has 25,000 to 35,000 clones, over 75% appearing once. The record originates from a study of tissue T cells after allogeneic stem cell transplantation. In the study overall: Patients with graft-versus-host disease had grafts: four unmodified, three CD34-selected and T-cell-depleted. Notes on the study in general: Shared clones across patients were few; motif clustering revealed tissue-specific shared signatures.

This CDR3 comprises 15 residues. In germline, CDR1 is MDHEN, CDR2 SYDVKM. Trimming at V came to 4 bases and at J to 9 bases, leaving 11 bases not matched to a gene. The starting material was blood, obtained before transplantation. The TCR was taken from a woman between 18 and 49 years old who later had graft-versus-host disease after an allogeneic stem cell transplant. The chain employs TRBV28 and TRBJ2-3; 9 nucleotides match TRBD1. The CDR3 bases are TGTGCCAGCAGTTGGACAGGGGATCGGGGTTCGACGCAGTATTTT. Its translation: CASSWTGDRGSTQYF. Based on the CDR3 plus reference TRBV28 and TRBJ2-3, the full variable domain is DVKVTQSSRYLVKRTGEKVFLECVQDMDHENMFWYRQDPGLGLRLIYFSYDVKMKEKGDIPEGYSVSREKKERFSLILESASTNQTSMYLCASSWTGDRGSTQYFGPGTRLTVL.